The clone carrying this T cell receptor beta chain was observed once. The sample comes from a study of shared T cell receptors in the human thymus. Assay: immunoSEQ multiplex PCR; the TCRdb copy retains only in-frame clones and omits some. Of some 660,000 clones in the sample, 70% to 90% were seen once. Germline V CDR1 and CDR2: KGHSY, FQNENV. Trimming removed 0 bases from V and 0 bases from J, with 9 bases in between. The CDR3 covers 16 residues. The data were also submitted as part of a second study, on human thymus T cells. From that report: Donor material was obtained from healthy Finnish infants undergoing corrective surgery for congenital heart defects. The study used thymus tissue resected during corrective heart surgery. Apparent skewing of V and J gene usage characterized both thymic and blood repertoires. Related studies noted strongly shared thymic repertoires across unrelated people.

This receptor was obtained from a boy under two years old with a congenital heart defect. The rearrangement links TRBV16 to TRBJ1-5, with D maybe TRBD1 (5 bases). What was sequenced was thymocytes. CDR3 residues: CASSQSLQGSNQPQHF. The CDR3 bases are TGTGCCAGCAGCCAATCTCTCCAGGGTAGCAATCAGCCCCAGCATTTT. The full variable domain, in which reference TRBV16 and TRBJ1-5 provide the parts outside the CDR3, is GEEVAQTPKHLVRGEGQKAKLYCAPIKGHSYVFWYQQVLKNEFKFLISFQNENVFDETGMPKERFSAKCLPNSPCSLEIQATKLEDSAVYFCASSQSLQGSNQPQHFGDGTRLSIL.